Each of the 13 T cell receptor beta chains below was sequenced from the same sample in a study of beta chain features in type 1 diabetes. Since all of the isolated RNA was reverse transcribed, expressed TCRB transcripts were what got sequenced. Assay used: immunoSEQ multiplex PCR; TCRdb lists only in-frame clones, some missing. The data show around 15,000 clones, over 40% seen once. Specimen: stem cell memory CD4+ T cells from blood. These receptor sequences come from a woman aged 40 to 50 in good health.

V is TRBV7-2 and J is TRBJ2-7; D may be TRBD1 (6 bases). Germline CDR1 and CDR2: SGHTA and FQGNSA. V lost 8 bases and J lost 1, with 15 bases in between. The CDR3 spans 14 residues. CDR3 sequence: CASRPGTSSYEQYF. DNA of the CDR3: TGTGCCAGCCGTCCCGGGACATCTTCCTACGAGCAGTACTTC.

The V and J genes are TRBV27 and TRBJ2-3, with 8 bases matching TRBD2. The ends lost 2 bases at V and 2 bases at J; junction bases unmatched: 9. Germline lookup yields CDR1 MNHEY and CDR2 SMNVEV (reference sequence). This CDR3 has 17 residues. The CDR3 loop is CASSLLSAGGYTDTQYF. DNA of the CDR3: TGTGCCAGCAGTTTACTGAGCGCGGGGGGTTACACAGATACGCAGTATTTT.

This chain uses TRBV6-6 with TRBJ1-3; a weak D match, TRBD1 (6 bases). Germline V gene lookup returns CDR1 MNHNY and CDR2 SVGAGI (reference sequence). The CDR3 has 12 residues. V shed 7 bases and J shed 3 bases, with 7 bases lying between them. The CDR3 coding sequence is TGTGCCAGCACAGGGGTTGGAAACACCATATATTTT. Its protein product is CASTGVGNTIYF.

The chain is built from TRBV6-5 and TRBJ2-5; D is perhaps TRBD2 (6 bases). The CDR3 runs 14 residues. Germline assignment: CDR1 MNHEY and CDR2 SVGAGI. The germline V and J ends were trimmed by 6 bases and 1 base, with 12 bases remaining between them. The CDR3 coding sequence is TGTGCCAGCAGCCGTAGCGGCCTCCAAGAGACCCAGTACTTC. It yields the protein CASSRSGLQETQYF.

This clone was detected a few times. The chain has TRBV7-9 and TRBJ2-2; 8 positions agree with TRBD1. The CDR3 length is 16 residues. With V trimmed by 2 bases and J by 4 bases, 6 bases remained unmatched. Germline lookup yields CDR1 SEHNR and CDR2 FQNEAQ (reference sequence). The CDR3 coding sequence is TGTGCCAGCAGCTTATTTACAGGGGGAAGCACCGGGGAGCTGTTTTTT. Translating gives CASSLFTGGSTGELFF.

The gene calls are TRBV19 and TRBJ2-7; 9 nucleotides agree with TRBD1. This CDR3 spans 14 amino acids. The germline V gene has CDR1 LNHDA and CDR2 SQIVND (reference sequence). V dropped 3 bases and J dropped 3; count of bases not matched to a gene: 3. CDR3 bases: TGTGCCAGTAGTATCGGGACAGGGTACTACGAGCAGTACTTC. It yields the protein CASSIGTGYYEQYF.

Comments on this clone: Germline and junction disagree at one end, which may indicate a read error. V usage is TRBV7-7 and J usage is TRBJ2-2, with D perhaps matching TRBD1 (6 bases). Germline assignment: CDR1 SSHAT and CDR2 FNYEAQ (reference sequence). The CDR3 extends over 15 amino acids. CDR3 region: CASSQLSGATGELFF. CDR3 coding DNA: TGTGCTAGCAGCCAACTCTCAGGGGCGACCGGGGAGCTGTTTTTT.

This chain joins TRBV12-5 and TRBJ2-7, with 8 positions matching TRBD2. Germline lookup yields CDR1 LGHNT and CDR2 FRNRAP. The CDR3 is 18 residues long. J was trimmed by 5 bases and V by 0 bases; bases with no gene match: 15. CDR3 coding DNA: TGTGCTAGTGGTTTGGTATCAGTAGGACTAGCCGCCCGGAACGAGCAGTACTTC. It codes for CASGLVSVGLAARNEQYF.

This clone appeared a few times. J is TRBJ2-7 and V is TRBV14, with 8 bases that match TRBD2. Trimming removed 0 bases from V and 6 bases from J; junction bases left unmatched: 1. CDR1 SGHDN and CDR2 FVKESK come from the germline V gene. The CDR3 is made up of 13 amino acids. CDR3 residues: CASSQDRGGEQYF. CDR3 bases: TGTGCCAGCAGCCAAGACCGGGGGGGCGAGCAGTACTTC.

This clone came up a few times. The chain joins TRBV25-1 to TRBJ1-1, with TRBD1 matching 9 bases. From germline, CDR1 is MGHDK and CDR2 SYGVNS. V lost 5 bases and J lost 3; bases outside the gene matches: 7. The CDR3 sequence is 15 residues long. This CDR3 reads CASSPGTGRYTEAFF. CDR3 coding DNA: TGTGCCAGCAGTCCCGGGACAGGGAGATACACTGAAGCTTTCTTT.

The CDR3 here is CASGLVISLEPTDTQYF. The DNA for the CDR3 is TGTGCTAGTGGTTTGGTAATCTCCTTAGAGCCCACAGATACGCAGTATTTT. This chain links TRBV12-5 with TRBJ2-3; D is unclear. CDR3 length: 17 amino acids. Trimming stripped 0 bases from V and 2 bases from J, with 15 bases between. Per the germline V gene, CDR1 is LGHNT and CDR2 is FRNRAP.

V usage is TRBV18 and J usage is TRBJ2-3; 8 nucleotides line up with TRBD2. The CDR3 loop spans 16 amino acids. The V gene end was trimmed by 2 bases and the J gene end by 6 bases; junction bases not matched to a gene: 10. Per germline, CDR1 KGHSH and CDR2 LQKENI. The CDR3: CASSPNDAGGSDTQYF. CDR3 nucleotide sequence: TGTGCCAGCTCACCAAATGACGCGGGGGGATCGGATACGCAGTATTTT.

The V gene is TRBV5-1, the J gene TRBJ2-5; the match to TRBD1 covers 8 bases. CDR3 length: 16 residues. Germline CDR1 reads SGHRS; CDR2 reads YFSETQ. V shed 4 bases, J shed 3 bases, and the junction held 11 bases outside the gene matches. DNA for the CDR3: TGCGCCAGCAGCCTCAGAGGACAGGGTGAGGAAGAGACCCAGTACTTC. This translates into CASSLRGQGEEETQYF.